The next 8 T cell receptor beta chains were all read from a single sample in a study of T cells in Graves' hyperthyroidism and ophthalmopathy (dated 2019 in TCRdb). The library was made by multiplex PCR. The sequencing machine was an Illumina HiSeq 2000. TCR beta CDR3 regions were amplified from RNA transcripts. For the first round of RT-PCR on the TCR CDR3, the HTBI primer set was used together with the Qiagen OneStep RT-PCR kit. The public sequencing data were trimmed at Q25 with fastp and processed into clonotypes with MiXCR by TCRdb, which kept only in-frame beta chains. Identical CDR3 proteins give one entry, which carries the most common genes and DNA. This sample gives fewer than 400,000 distinct CDR3 sequences in total; approximately 16% of them show up just once. The ten largest make up around 33% of the sample. Material for sequencing was blood. All receptors derive from a man between 25 and 39 years old with Graves' hyperthyroidism.

This clonotype showed up just once. This sequence joins TRBV5-1 and TRBJ2-3; TRBD2 aligns across 12 bases. The CDR3 is 17 amino acids. V was pared by 4 bases and J by 0 bases, with 6 bases of the junction left unmatched. Germline CDR1 and CDR2: SGHRS and YFSETQ. CDR3 sequence (DNA): TGCGCCAGCAGCAACCCGGGACTAGCGGGCAGCACAGATACGCAGTATTTT. Its translation: CASSNPGLAGSTDTQYF.

V and J are TRBV19 and TRBJ2-4; 13 nucleotides agree with TRBD2. Losses at the gene ends were 3 bases for V and 3 bases for J; bases not matched to a gene: 2. Looked up from germline, CDR1 is LNHDA and CDR2 is SQIVND (reference sequence). CDR3 length: 16 amino acids. In nucleotides, the CDR3 is TGTGCCAGTAGTATGGGACTAGCGGGACTCAAAAACATTCAGTACTTC. As protein: CASSMGLAGLKNIQYF.

CDR3 nucleotide sequence: TGTGCCAGCAGTTTAATCCAGGGAAAGACATCGGGACAGGGAGAAGGGGAGACCCAGTACTTC. As protein: CASSLIQGKTSGQGEGETQYF. The J gene is TRBJ2-5, the V gene TRBV12-3 or TRBV12-4, with TRBD1 identical over 9 bases. Unmatched junction bases numbered 24, after V lost 2 bases and J lost 5 bases. The CDR3 length is 21 residues.

This clonotype was recorded at least ten times. This rearrangement joins TRBV28 to TRBJ1-1; no definite D call. The V end lost 6 bases, the J end lost 3 bases, and 11 bases lay between the germline ends. Germline-derived CDR1 and CDR2 are MDHEN and SYDVKM. This CDR3 has 13 amino acids. The CDR3 DNA reads TGTGCCAGCAGCCCCCTTAGGTACACTGAAGCTTTCTTT. It codes for CASSPLRYTEAFF.

CDR3 sequence reads: CASRNRELAKNIQYF. The CDR3 DNA follows: TGTGCCAGCAGGAACAGGGAACTAGCCAAAAACATTCAGTACTTC. V and J are TRBV2 and TRBJ2-4; D possibly corresponds to TRBD1 (6 bases). CDR3 length equals 15 residues. V was clipped by 6 bases and J by 0 bases, with 12 bases between them. Germline CDR1 reads SNHLY; CDR2 reads FYNNEI.

This clonotype was observed a few times. The chain carries TRBV19 and TRBJ2-7; D is uncertain. Per the germline V gene, CDR1 is LNHDA and CDR2 is SQIVND (reference sequence). This CDR3 is 16 amino acids long. The V gene lost 3 bases and the J gene lost 2 bases, with 17 bases spanning the gap. In DNA form, the CDR3 reads TGTGCCAGTAGTATCGACCTGAATCTTTATACCTACGAGCAGTACTTC. Its protein product is CASSIDLNLYTYEQYF. Full variable domain (rest looked up from reference TRBV19 and TRBJ2-7): DGGITQSPKYLFRKEGQNVTLSCEQNLNHDAMYWYRQDPGQGLRLIYYSQIVNDFQKGDIAEGYSVSREKKESFPLTVTSAQKNPTAFYLCASSIDLNLYTYEQYFGPGTRLTVT.

This clonotype has only a few counts. The V gene is TRBV25-1, the J gene TRBJ2-7, with 8 bases matching TRBD2. Unmatched junction bases numbered 11, after V lost 8 bases and J lost 2 bases. Germline CDR1 reads MGHDK; CDR2 reads SYGVNS. CDR3 size: 15 residues. The CDR3 region is CASQRRSTSAYEQYF. The CDR3 DNA sequence: TGTGCCAGCCAAAGAAGATCGACTAGCGCCTACGAGCAGTACTTC.

This clonotype was detected a few times. V and J are TRBV6-1 and TRBJ1-5; possibly TRBD1 for D (6 bases). Looked up from germline, CDR1 is MNHNS and CDR2 is SASEGT. CDR3 length: 13 residues. The V gene lost 6 bases and the J gene lost 7 bases, with 13 bases spanning the gap. CDR3 nucleotide sequence: TGTGCCAGCAGCAGGACAGCACGGCAGCCCCAGCATTTT. Amino acids: CASSRTARQPQHF.